A selection of T cell receptor beta chains follows, all from one sample in a study of blood T cell repertoires in COVID-19. Here immunoSEQ multiplex PCR was the method, and the copy in TCRdb shows in-frame clones only, minus some. The sample has around 46,000 clones, 70% to 90% seen once. The sequencing input was peripheral blood. All receptors derive from a woman aged 80 or over with COVID-19, enrolled during active disease. Both conserved end residues are part of each CDR3. D genes are given only for firm matches. Clone size is not always given. Where it is, it says once, few, many or a class for expanded clones.

cdr3_aa,cdr3_nt,v_call,d_call,clone_size,j_call
CASSLSAEAYNEQFF,TGCGCCAGCAGCTTGTCGGCAGAAGCGTACAATGAGCAGTTCTTC,TRBV5-1,.,.,TRBJ2-1
CASSQRQGDGEQFF,TGTGCCAGCAGCCAACGTCAGGGCGATGGTGAGCAGTTCTTC,TRBV4-2,.,.,TRBJ2-1
CASSLSWDGQWENIQYF,TGCGCCAGCAGCCTGAGTTGGGACGGACAGTGGGAAAACATTCAGTACTTC,TRBV4-1,.,.,TRBJ2-4
CASSQSYEQYF,TGTGCCAGCAGCCAATCTTACGAGCAGTACTTC,TRBV3-1/TRBV3-2,.,few,TRBJ2-7
CASSLHRVAASGAYEQYF,TGTGCCAGCAGCTTACATCGTGTAGCGGCCTCCGGGGCCTACGAGCAGTACTTC,TRBV5-6,.,.,TRBJ2-7
CASSNGGSYNSPLHF,TGTGCCAGCAGCAATGGAGGTTCCTATAATTCACCCCTCCACTTT,TRBV27,.,.,TRBJ1-6
CASGLQGTDNSGANVLTF,TGTGCTAGTGGTTTGCAGGGGACGGACAACTCTGGGGCCAACGTCCTGACTTTC,TRBV12-5,.,.,TRBJ2-6
CASSGGRTSVNEQFF,TGCGCCAGCAGCGGGGGGCGGACTAGCGTCAATGAGCAGTTCTTC,TRBV5-1,TRBD2,few,TRBJ2-1
CASSAEIGTSTDTQYF,TGTGCCAGCAGCGCAGAAATCGGGACTTCGACAGATACGCAGTATTTT,TRBV9,.,.,TRBJ2-3
CASSVQAGGQETQYF,TGTGCCAGCAGCGTACAGGCGGGGGGGCAAGAGACCCAGTACTTC,TRBV9,TRBD2,once,TRBJ2-5
CASSGQGARGGKTQYF,TGCGCCAGCAGTGGGCAGGGGGCGCGAGGAGGGAAGACCCAGTACTTC,TRBV10-1,TRBD1,.,TRBJ2-5
CASSLGGYREETQYF,TGCGCCAGCAGCTTGGGGGGGTACAGGGAAGAGACCCAGTACTTC,TRBV5-1,.,.,TRBJ2-5
CASRPGTVSGNTIYF,TGTGCCAGCAGACCAGGGACAGTCTCTGGAAACACCATATATTTT,TRBV5-5,TRBD1,.,TRBJ1-3
CAISRLGGEKLFF,TGTGCCATCAGCAGACTAGGGGGCGAAAAACTGTTTTTT,TRBV10-3,TRBD1,.,TRBJ1-4
CSVEGRKDGNTIYF,TGCAGCGTTGAGGGCAGAAAAGATGGAAACACCATATATTTT,TRBV29-1,.,few,TRBJ1-3
CASSIRLGATETQYF,TGTGCCAGTAGTATTCGGCTAGGAGCAACAGAGACCCAGTACTTC,TRBV19,.,.,TRBJ2-5
CASSQLSEQYF,TGTGCCAGCAGTCAACTGAGCGAGCAGTACTTC,TRBV6-2/TRBV6-3,.,.,TRBJ2-7
CASRGDRGLYGYTF,TGTGCCAGCAGGGGGGACAGGGGGCTCTATGGCTACACCTTC,TRBV2,TRBD1,.,TRBJ1-2
CASNSGGTANTGELFF,TGTGCCAGCAACTCGGGGGGAACCGCGAACACCGGGGAGCTGTTTTTT,TRBV5-4,TRBD2,few,TRBJ2-2
CATSDPSGAGDTQYF,TGTGCCACCAGTGACCCGAGCGGGGCGGGAGATACGCAGTATTTT,TRBV24-1,TRBD2,.,TRBJ2-3
CASSPPAQGPGTDTQYF,TGCGCCAGCAGCCCACCTGCGCAGGGGCCGGGCACAGATACGCAGTATTTT,TRBV5-1,.,.,TRBJ2-3
CASSLSPGTGGRGFYEQYF,TGTGCCAGCAGCTTAAGCCCCGGGACAGGGGGCAGGGGGTTCTACGAGCAGTACTTC,TRBV7-8,TRBD1,.,TRBJ2-7
CASSFWSLQETQYF,TGTGCCAGCAGTTTTTGGTCACTCCAAGAGACCCAGTACTTC,TRBV28,.,.,TRBJ2-5
CASSPLGVSGDTQYF,TGTGCCAGCAGCCCCCTCGGGGTGAGCGGAGATACGCAGTATTTT,TRBV14,.,.,TRBJ2-3
CASSLTGQDYEQYF,TGTGCCAGCTCACTCACGGGACAGGACTACGAGCAGTACTTC,TRBV18,TRBD1,.,TRBJ2-7
CASTLRGTGNTQYF,TGTGCCAGCACCCTCCGGGGGACAGGGAATACGCAGTATTTT,TRBV5-4,TRBD1,.,TRBJ2-3
CASSQSREWAHKETQYF,TGCGCCAGCAGTCAATCCCGGGAGTGGGCTCATAAAGAGACCCAGTACTTC,TRBV23-1,.,few,TRBJ2-5
CASRSGQAGNTIYF,TGTGCCAGCAGATCAGGACAAGCTGGAAACACCATATATTTT,TRBV9,.,.,TRBJ1-3
CASSQDWSSYNSPLHF,TGCGCCAGCAGCCAAGATTGGAGCTCCTATAATTCACCCCTCCACTTT,TRBV4-3,.,.,TRBJ1-6
CASKLAGGRDEQFF,TGCGCCAGCAAACTAGCGGGAGGCAGGGATGAGCAGTTCTTC,TRBV5-1,TRBD2,few,TRBJ2-1
CASSFPLNRVETQYF,TGTGCCAGCAGCTTCCCCCTTAACAGGGTAGAGACCCAGTACTTC,TRBV7-9,.,.,TRBJ2-5
CASSPNLYSYNEQFF,TGTGCCAGCAGCCCCAATCTATACTCCTACAATGAGCAGTTCTTC,TRBV9,.,.,TRBJ2-1
CASWEGTGLRSGYTF,TGTGCCAGCTGGGAGGGAACCGGGCTACGTTCTGGCTACACCTTC,TRBV6-5,.,.,TRBJ1-2
CASSFQEGHEQYF,TGCGCCAGCAGCTTCCAGGAAGGCCACGAGCAGTACTTC,TRBV5-1,.,.,TRBJ2-7
CASSTQTGNYGYTF,TGTGCCAGCAGTACCCAGACAGGCAACTATGGCTACACCTTC,TRBV27,.,.,TRBJ1-2
CASSLVGVAPPAEQFF,TGTGCCAGCAGCTTAGTAGGGGTGGCCCCCCCGGCTGAGCAGTTCTTC,TRBV11-2,.,.,TRBJ2-1
CASSSGTAGNTIYF,TGTGCCAGCAGCTCGGGGACAGCCGGAAACACCATATATTTT,TRBV11-2,TRBD1,.,TRBJ1-3
CASSVGPEWNTEAFF,TGTGCCAGCAGCGTAGGCCCAGAATGGAACACTGAAGCTTTCTTT,TRBV9,.,.,TRBJ1-1
CASSYRTGTNYGYTF,TGTGCCAGCAGCTACCGGACAGGGACTAACTATGGCTACACCTTC,TRBV7-2,TRBD1,.,TRBJ1-2
CASSLTRNEQFF,TGTGCCAGCAGCCTAACTAGAAATGAGCAGTTCTTC,TRBV13,.,.,TRBJ2-1
CASSSELYRGMEETQYF,TGTGCCAGCAGCTCCGAACTGTACAGGGGAATGGAAGAGACCCAGTACTTC,TRBV5-4,TRBD1,.,TRBJ2-5
CASRETGNLYGYTF,TGTGCCAGCAGAGAGACAGGCAACCTCTATGGCTACACCTTC,TRBV5-6,.,.,TRBJ1-2
CASSYRGTSHYEQYF,TGTGCCAGCAGTTACAGAGGGACTAGCCACTACGAGCAGTACTTC,TRBV6-6,TRBD2,.,TRBJ2-7
CASSPVAGGLYNEQFF,TGCGCCAGCAGCCCAGTAGCGGGAGGGCTGTACAATGAGCAGTTCTTC,TRBV5-1,TRBD2,.,TRBJ2-1
CASSQGTGSTEAFF,TGTGCCAGCAGCCAAGGGACAGGAAGCACTGAAGCTTTCTTT,TRBV3-1/TRBV3-2,TRBD1,.,TRBJ1-1
CASSDVETRRAFF,TGTGCCAGCAGTGACGTTGAGACCCGGAGGGCTTTCTTT,TRBV25-1,.,.,TRBJ1-1
CASSFGQVRGAFF,TGTGCCAGCAGCTTCGGACAGGTGAGGGGAGCTTTCTTT,TRBV7-2,TRBD1,.,TRBJ1-1
CASSPIVGSPLHF,TGTGCCAGCAGCCCGATCGTCGGTTCACCCCTCCACTTT,TRBV6-5,.,.,TRBJ1-6
CASSERFSGRHNEQFF,TGTGCCAGCAGTGAAAGGTTTAGCGGGAGACACAATGAGCAGTTCTTC,TRBV6-1,TRBD2,.,TRBJ2-1
CASSYASSGGRYEQYF,TGTGCCAGCAGTTACGCCTCTAGCGGGGGCCGCTACGAGCAGTACTTC,TRBV6-6,TRBD2,.,TRBJ2-7
CASSVKGSGSPPDTQYF,TGTGCCAGCAGCGTAAAGGGTAGCGGGAGCCCTCCTGATACGCAGTATTTT,TRBV7-3,TRBD2,.,TRBJ2-3
CASSLLAGRSDTQYF,TGTGCCAGCAGCTTACTAGCGGGAAGGTCAGATACGCAGTATTTT,TRBV7-6,TRBD2,.,TRBJ2-3
CASSATGVGAGRNEQFF,TGTGCCAGCAGCGCCACGGGCGTGGGAGCGGGACGAAATGAGCAGTTCTTC,TRBV7-2,TRBD2,.,TRBJ2-1
CASSPRGTTNEQFF,TGTGCCAGCAGCCCCAGGGGGACAACGAATGAGCAGTTCTTC,TRBV25-1,TRBD1,.,TRBJ2-1
CASSPGTSGRTWTGELFF,TGTGCCAGCAGCCCGGGGACTAGCGGGAGAACCTGGACCGGGGAGCTGTTTTTT,TRBV3-1/TRBV3-2,TRBD2,.,TRBJ2-2
CASSLGVSGGGTGELFF,TGCGCCAGCAGCTTGGGCGTATCGGGGGGCGGCACCGGGGAGCTGTTTTTT,TRBV5-1,.,few,TRBJ2-2
CASSPGGGADTQYF,TGTGCCAGCTCCCCCGGGGGGGGCGCAGATACGCAGTATTTT,TRBV18,TRBD2,.,TRBJ2-3
CASSQDGQRPQYF,TGTGCCAGCAGCCAAGACGGACAGCGCCCGCAGTATTTT,TRBV3-1/TRBV3-2,.,many,TRBJ2-3
CASSLAIAGGPYTGELFF,TGTGCCAGCAGCTTAGCGATAGCGGGGGGCCCCTACACCGGGGAGCTGTTTTTT,TRBV7-6,TRBD2,.,TRBJ2-2